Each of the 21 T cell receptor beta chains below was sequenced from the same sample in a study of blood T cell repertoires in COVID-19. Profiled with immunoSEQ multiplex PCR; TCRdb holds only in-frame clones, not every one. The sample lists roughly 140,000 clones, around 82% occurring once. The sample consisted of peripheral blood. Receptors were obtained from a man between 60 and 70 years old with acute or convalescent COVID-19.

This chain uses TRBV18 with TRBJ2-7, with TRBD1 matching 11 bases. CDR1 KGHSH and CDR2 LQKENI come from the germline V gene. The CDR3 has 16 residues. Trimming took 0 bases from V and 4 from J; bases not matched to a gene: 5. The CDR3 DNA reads TGTGCCAGCTCACCACCGGTAGGGACAGGGGGATACGAGCAGTACTTC. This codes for CASSPPVGTGGYEQYF.

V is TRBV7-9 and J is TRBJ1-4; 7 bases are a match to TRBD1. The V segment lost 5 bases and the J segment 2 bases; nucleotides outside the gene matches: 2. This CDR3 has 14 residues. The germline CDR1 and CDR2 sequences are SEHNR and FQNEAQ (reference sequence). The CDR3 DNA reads TGTGCCAGCAGCCCCAGGGGGACTAATGAAAAACTGTTTTTT. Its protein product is CASSPRGTNEKLFF.

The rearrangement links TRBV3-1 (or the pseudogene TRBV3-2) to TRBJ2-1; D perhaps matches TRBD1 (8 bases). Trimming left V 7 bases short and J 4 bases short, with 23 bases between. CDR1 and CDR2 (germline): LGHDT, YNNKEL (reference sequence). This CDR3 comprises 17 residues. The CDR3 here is CASNTGGGDSLYNEQFF. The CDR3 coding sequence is TGTGCCAGCAACACAGGGGGAGGGGACAGTCTTTACAATGAGCAGTTCTTC.

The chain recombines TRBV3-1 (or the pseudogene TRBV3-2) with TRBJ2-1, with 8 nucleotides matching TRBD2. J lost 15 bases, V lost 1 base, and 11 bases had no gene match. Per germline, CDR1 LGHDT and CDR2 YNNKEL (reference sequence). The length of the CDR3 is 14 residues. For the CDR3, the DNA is TGTGCCAGCAGCCAAGGGACTGGGACTAGTCTGCCGTTCTTC. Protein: CASSQGTGTSLPFF.

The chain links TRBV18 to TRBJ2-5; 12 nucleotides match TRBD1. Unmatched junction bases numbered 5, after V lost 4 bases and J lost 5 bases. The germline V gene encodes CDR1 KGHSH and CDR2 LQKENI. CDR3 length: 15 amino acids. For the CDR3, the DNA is TGTGCCAGCTCACGAGGGACAGGGGGCCGGGAGACCCAGTACTTC. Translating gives CASSRGTGGRETQYF. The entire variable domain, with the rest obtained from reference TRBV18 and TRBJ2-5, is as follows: NAGVMQNPRHLVRRRGQEARLRCSPMKGHSHVYWYRQLPEEGLKFMVYLQKENIIDESGMPKERFSAEFPKEGPSILRIQQVVRGDSAAYFCASSRGTGGRETQYFGPGTRLLVL.

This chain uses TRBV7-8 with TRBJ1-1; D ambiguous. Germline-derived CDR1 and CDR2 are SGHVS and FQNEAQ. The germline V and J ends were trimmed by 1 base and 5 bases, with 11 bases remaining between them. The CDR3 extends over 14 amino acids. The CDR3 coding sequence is TGTGCCAGCAGCTTAGAAGGTTGGAGGACTGAAGCTTTCTTT. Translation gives CASSLEGWRTEAFF.

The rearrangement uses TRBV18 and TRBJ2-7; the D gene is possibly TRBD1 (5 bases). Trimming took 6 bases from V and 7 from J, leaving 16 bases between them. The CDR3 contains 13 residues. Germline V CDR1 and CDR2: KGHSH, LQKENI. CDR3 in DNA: TGTGCCAGCTCCCCCCAAGGGGCTAGGGAGCAGTACTTC. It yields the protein CASSPQGAREQYF.

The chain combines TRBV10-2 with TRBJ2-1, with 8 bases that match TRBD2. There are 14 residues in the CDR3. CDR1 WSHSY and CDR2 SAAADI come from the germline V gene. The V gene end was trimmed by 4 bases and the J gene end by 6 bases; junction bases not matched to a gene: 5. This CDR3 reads CASSAGRGSNEQFF. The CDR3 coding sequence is TGCGCCAGCAGTGCCGGGAGGGGGTCCAATGAGCAGTTCTTC.

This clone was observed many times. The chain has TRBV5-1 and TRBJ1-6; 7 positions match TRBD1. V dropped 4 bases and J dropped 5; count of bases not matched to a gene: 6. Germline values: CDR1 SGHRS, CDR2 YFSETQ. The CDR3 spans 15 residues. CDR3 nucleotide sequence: TGCGCCAGCAGCGTACAGGGGCTCAATAATTCACCCCTCCACTTT. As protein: CASSVQGLNNSPLHF.

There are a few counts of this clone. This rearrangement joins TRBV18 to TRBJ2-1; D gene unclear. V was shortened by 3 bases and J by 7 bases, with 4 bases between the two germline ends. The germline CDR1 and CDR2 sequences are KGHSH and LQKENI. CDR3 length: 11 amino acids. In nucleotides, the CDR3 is TGTGCCAGCTCACCCGGGAATGAGCAGTTCTTC. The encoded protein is CASSPGNEQFF.

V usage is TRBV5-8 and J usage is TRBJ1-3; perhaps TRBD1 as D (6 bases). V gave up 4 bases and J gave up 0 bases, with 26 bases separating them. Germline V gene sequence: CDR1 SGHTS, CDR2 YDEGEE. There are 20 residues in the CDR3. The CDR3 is CASSLWFGGNLRFSGNTIYF. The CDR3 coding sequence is TGTGCCAGCAGCCTATGGTTTGGGGGCAACCTTCGCTTCTCTGGAAACACCATATATTTT.

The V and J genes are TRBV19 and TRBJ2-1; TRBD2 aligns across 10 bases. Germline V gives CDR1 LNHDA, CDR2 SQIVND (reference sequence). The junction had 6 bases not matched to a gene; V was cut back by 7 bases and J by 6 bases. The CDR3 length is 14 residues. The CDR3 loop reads CASNPTSGANEQFF. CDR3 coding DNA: TGTGCCAGTAACCCAACTAGCGGGGCCAATGAGCAGTTCTTC.

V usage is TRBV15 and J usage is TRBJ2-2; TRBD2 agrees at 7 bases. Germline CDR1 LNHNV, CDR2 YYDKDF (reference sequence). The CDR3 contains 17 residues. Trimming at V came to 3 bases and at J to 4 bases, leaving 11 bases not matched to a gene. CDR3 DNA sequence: TGTGCCACCAGCAGCGCTCATGGCGGGGGTACCACCGGGGAGCTGTTTTTT. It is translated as CATSSAHGGGTTGELFF.

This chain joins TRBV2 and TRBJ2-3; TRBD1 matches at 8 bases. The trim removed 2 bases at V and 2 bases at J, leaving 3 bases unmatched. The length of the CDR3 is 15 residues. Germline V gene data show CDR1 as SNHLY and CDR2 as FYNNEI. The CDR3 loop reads CASSERQGNTDTQYF. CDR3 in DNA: TGTGCCAGCAGTGAAAGACAGGGGAACACAGATACGCAGTATTTT.

The CDR3 DNA reads TGCGCCAGCAGTGAGGCCGGGAGGGCCTACAATGAGCAGTTCTTC. Amino acid sequence: CASSEAGRAYNEQFF. The V call is TRBV10-1, the J call TRBJ2-1; 8 bases match TRBD2. There are 15 residues in the CDR3. V trimming: 2 bases; J trimming: 2 bases; junction bases outside the gene matches: 2. Germline V gives CDR1 WNHNN, CDR2 SYGVQD (reference sequence).

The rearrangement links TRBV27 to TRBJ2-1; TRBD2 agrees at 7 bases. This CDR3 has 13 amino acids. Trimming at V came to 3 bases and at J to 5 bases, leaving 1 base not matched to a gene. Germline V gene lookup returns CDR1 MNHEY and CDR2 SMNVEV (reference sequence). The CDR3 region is CASSFGLDNEQFF. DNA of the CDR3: TGTGCCAGCAGTTTCGGACTAGACAATGAGCAGTTCTTC.

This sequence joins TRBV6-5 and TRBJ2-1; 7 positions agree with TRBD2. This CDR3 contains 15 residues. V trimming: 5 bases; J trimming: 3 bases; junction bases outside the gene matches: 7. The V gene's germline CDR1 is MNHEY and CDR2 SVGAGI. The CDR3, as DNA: TGTGCCAGCAGTCCACTAGCGAACGACTACAATGAGCAGTTCTTC. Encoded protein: CASSPLANDYNEQFF.

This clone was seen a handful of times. CDR3 loop: CASSQGSLNTEAFF. CDR3 nucleotides: TGCGCCAGCAGCCAAGGAAGCTTGAACACTGAAGCTTTCTTT. J is TRBJ1-1 and V is TRBV4-1; no firm D call. CDR3 length: 14 amino acids. Trimming took off 1 base at V and 0 bases at J, with 6 bases between the two ends. CDR1 and CDR2 from the germline V gene are MGHRA and YSYEKL.

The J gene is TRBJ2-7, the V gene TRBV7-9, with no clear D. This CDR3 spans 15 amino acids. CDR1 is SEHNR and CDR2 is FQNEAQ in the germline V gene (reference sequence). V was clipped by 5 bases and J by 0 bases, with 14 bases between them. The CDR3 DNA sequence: TGTGCCAGCAGCCCGAGCGCCATAAGCTCCTACGAGCAGTACTTC. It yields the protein CASSPSAISSYEQYF.

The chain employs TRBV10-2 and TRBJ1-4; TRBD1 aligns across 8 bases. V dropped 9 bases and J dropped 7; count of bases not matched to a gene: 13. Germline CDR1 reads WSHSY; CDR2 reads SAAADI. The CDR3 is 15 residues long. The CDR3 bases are TGCGCCAGTATCGACGGACAGGGCGTTAGTGAAAAACTGTTTTTT. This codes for CASIDGQGVSEKLFF.

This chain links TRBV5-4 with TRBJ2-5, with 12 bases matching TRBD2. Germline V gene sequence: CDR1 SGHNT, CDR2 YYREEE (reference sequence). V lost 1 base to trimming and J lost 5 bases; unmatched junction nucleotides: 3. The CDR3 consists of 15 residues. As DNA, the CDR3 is TGTGCCAGCAGCTTGCTAGCGGGAGGGAGGGAGACCCAGTACTTC. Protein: CASSLLAGGRETQYF.